The 26 T cell receptor beta chains given below trace back to one sample, sequenced in a study of T-cell memory formation after mild COVID-19. TCRdb re-called the 5' RACE reads with MiXCR, one entry per CDR3 protein. Among roughly 250,000 distinct CDR3 sequences, about 15% were seen once, and the ten largest hold approximately 3.6%. Sequenced material: PBMCs or a T cell subset sorted from them (not recorded which). These receptors were obtained from a man aged 18 to 30 who had mild COVID-19 (a few samples of this study predate the infection). Cell type and time point are not known.

CDR3 region: CASSPREDGYTF. Here the CDR3 DNA reads TGTGCCAGCTCACCAAGGGAGGATGGCTACACCTTC. The chain joins TRBV18 to TRBJ1-2; no definite D call. The CDR3 is 12 residues long. V was shortened by 2 bases and J by 6 bases, with 7 bases between the two germline ends. The germline V gene encodes CDR1 KGHSH and CDR2 LQKENI.

This clonotype occurred a few times. DNA for the CDR3: TGCGCCAGCAGCTTGGGGGTCAGCTCCTACGAGCAGTACGTC. It yields the protein CASSLGVSSYEQYV. The J gene is TRBJ2-7, the V gene TRBV5-1, with D unresolved. The V and J ends lost 0 bases and 0 bases respectively, with 7 bases between them. Germline V gives CDR1 SGHRS, CDR2 YFSETQ. The CDR3 loop spans 14 amino acids.

The table lists this clonotype with a few counts. The chain employs TRBV5-1 and TRBJ2-5; D call uncertain. CDR3 length equals 15 residues. V lost 1 base, J lost 4 bases, and 14 bases lay in between. Germline V CDR1 and CDR2: SGHRS, YFSETQ. CDR3 bases: TGCGCCAGCAGCTTGAGATCGGAGTGGGGAGAGACCCAGTACTTC. It codes for CASSLRSEWGETQYF.

The chain employs TRBV5-1 and TRBJ1-1; no firm D call. V dropped 3 bases and J dropped 1 base, with 4 bases sitting between them. The CDR3 extends over 12 amino acids. Germline CDR1 reads SGHRS; CDR2 reads YFSETQ. DNA of the CDR3: TGCGCCAGCAGCTATACGAACACTGAAGCTTTCTTT. It translates to CASSYTNTEAFF. Variable domain in full (rest from reference TRBV5-1 and TRBJ1-1): KAGVTQTPRYLIKTRGQQVTLSCSPISGHRSVSWYQQTPGQGLQFLFEYFSETQRNKGNFPGRFSGRQFSNSRSEMNVSTLELGDSALYLCASSYTNTEAFFGQGTRLTVV.

J is TRBJ1-1 and V is TRBV7-6; no clear D gene. V was cut by 5 bases and J by 3 bases, with 13 bases left in between. CDR3 size: 14 residues. Germline V gene lookup returns CDR1 SGHVS and CDR2 FNYEAQ. CDR3 amino acids: CASSLQDPYTEAFF. DNA of the CDR3: TGTGCCAGCAGCCTCCAGGACCCCTACACTGAAGCTTTCTTT.

This clonotype occurred many times. The V gene is TRBV4-3, the J gene TRBJ2-1; D unclear. Trimming pared 0 bases from V and 9 bases from J, leaving 9 bases between. The CDR3 has 13 amino acids. CDR1 is LGHNA and CDR2 is YSLEER in the germline V gene. The DNA of the CDR3 is TGCGCCAGCAGCCAAGAAGTTTGGAGTGAGCAGTTCTTC. Translating gives CASSQEVWSEQFF.

The V gene is TRBV27, the J gene TRBJ2-2; the D is unclear. Germline-derived CDR1 and CDR2 are MNHEY and SMNVEV (reference sequence). The CDR3 runs to 14 residues. V was cut by 6 bases and J by 0 bases, with 8 bases left in between. CDR3 in DNA: TGTGCCAGCAGATTGCAGACGAACACCGGGGAGCTGTTTTTT. Protein product: CASRLQTNTGELFF.

To note about this clonotype: A much larger clone sits a single nucleotide away, making a read error possible. This sequence joins TRBV6-5 and TRBJ2-5, with D maybe TRBD1 (5 bases). The CDR3 covers 13 residues. CDR1 is MNHEY and CDR2 is SVGAGI in the germline V gene. Trimming removed 9 bases from V and 5 bases from J, with 16 bases in between. The CDR3 DNA is TGTGCCAGAAAAAAGACAGCTTCGGAGACCCAGTACTTC. Translation: CARKKTASETQYF.

V gene TRBV3-1 combines with J gene TRBJ1-2; 8 bases agree with TRBD1. Trimming at V came to 5 bases and at J to 8 bases, leaving 7 bases not matched to a gene. This CDR3 spans 13 amino acids. Germline V gene data show CDR1 as LGHDT and CDR2 as YNNKEL (reference sequence). The CDR3 here is CASSWGQDSGYTF. As DNA, the CDR3 is TGTGCCAGCAGCTGGGGACAGGATAGCGGCTACACCTTC.

This clonotype was picked up many times. The chain is built from TRBV18 and TRBJ2-7; 11 nucleotides line up with TRBD1. V lost 3 bases, J lost 2 bases, and 3 bases stayed unmatched. CDR1 and CDR2 from the germline V gene are KGHSH and LQKENI. The CDR3 contains 15 residues. The CDR3 reads CASSPGQGETYEQYF. The CDR3 nucleotides read TGTGCCAGCTCACCGGGACAGGGGGAAACCTACGAGCAGTACTTC.

The chain carries TRBV6-6 and TRBJ1-1, with no clear D. V was pared by 3 bases and J by 3 bases, with 8 bases between. Germline CDR1 reads MNHNY; CDR2 reads SVGAGI (reference sequence). This CDR3 comprises 13 residues. CDR3: CASSYVRDTEAFF. The CDR3 region has the DNA TGTGCCAGCAGTTATGTAAGGGACACTGAAGCTTTCTTT.

CDR3 bases: TGTGCCAGCAGTTATAACCAGGGAAGAGAGACCCAGTACTTC. Encoded protein: CASSYNQGRETQYF. The genes are TRBV12-3 or TRBV12-4 and TRBJ2-5, with D possibly matching TRBD1 (5 bases). CDR3 length: 14 amino acids. The V end lost 4 bases, the J end lost 4 bases, and 13 bases lay between the germline ends.

This clonotype was picked up a small number of times. The chain is built from TRBV7-9 and TRBJ1-6; no firm D call. CDR1 and CDR2 from the germline V gene are SEHNR and FQNEAQ (reference sequence). The germline V and J ends were trimmed by 5 bases and 11 bases, with 13 bases remaining between them. This CDR3 has 13 residues. The CDR3 DNA follows: TGTGCCAGCAGCCGTGACCCGGGGACACCCCTCCACTTT. Amino acids: CASSRDPGTPLHF.

The chain is built from TRBV2 and TRBJ2-2; maybe TRBD2 (5 bases). V gave up 4 bases and J gave up 6 bases, with 24 bases separating them. Germline V lookup: CDR1 SNHLY, CDR2 FYNNEI. The CDR3 loop spans 18 amino acids. CDR3 region: CASSVLGSTADGAGELFF. The CDR3, as DNA: TGTGCCAGCAGTGTGTTGGGCAGTACAGCAGACGGGGCCGGGGAGCTGTTTTTT.

This sequence joins TRBV7-2 and TRBJ2-5; D might be TRBD1 or TRBD2, each matching 5 bases. V gave up 6 bases and J gave up 4 bases, with 15 bases separating them. The germline CDR1 and CDR2 sequences are SGHTA and FQGNSA. The CDR3 length is 14 residues. CDR3 region: CASRPGGGRETQYF. The CDR3 nucleotides are TGTGCCAGCAGACCGGGTGGGGGTCGAGAGACCCAGTACTTC.

This chain uses TRBV3-1 with TRBJ1-2, with a possible D match to TRBD1 (5 bases). From germline, CDR1 is LGHDT and CDR2 YNNKEL (reference sequence). The CDR3 length is 16 residues. Trimming took 6 bases from V and 4 from J, leaving 21 bases between them. The CDR3 DNA sequence: TGTGCCAGCAGTCGTCAGGGCGCGGGGAGGCCCTATGGCTACACCTTC. Translation gives CASSRQGAGRPYGYTF.

The chain links TRBV7-2 to TRBJ2-3; 7 nucleotides align to TRBD2. The length of the CDR3 is 16 residues. The junction had 8 bases not matched to a gene; V was cut back by 1 base and J by 4 bases. The germline CDR1 and CDR2 sequences are SGHTA and FQGNSA. The CDR3 here is CASSLGGGRSADTQYF. The CDR3 coding sequence is TGTGCCAGCAGCTTAGGGGGGGGACGGTCGGCAGATACGCAGTATTTT.

This clonotype ranks as medium-sized. J is TRBJ2-2 and V is TRBV5-1; the match to TRBD1 covers 9 bases. There are 15 residues in the CDR3. With 2 bases clipped from V and 8 bases from J, the junction kept 7 bases outside the gene matches. Looked up from germline, CDR1 is SGHRS and CDR2 is YFSETQ. CDR3 nucleotides: TGCGCCAGCAGCTTCCGGACAGGGGCGACTGGGGAGCTGTTTTTT. Translation: CASSFRTGATGELFF.

J is TRBJ1-3 and V is TRBV2, with 8 bases lining up with TRBD1. The CDR3 consists of 14 residues. Germline CDR1 is SNHLY and CDR2 is FYNNEI. V lost 6 bases to trimming and J lost 3 bases; unmatched junction nucleotides: 4. The CDR3 protein is CASRQGAGGNTIYF. The CDR3 DNA sequence: TGTGCCAGCAGGCAGGGGGCTGGTGGAAACACCATATATTTT.

The V and J genes are TRBV12-3 or TRBV12-4 and TRBJ1-5, with D perhaps TRBD1 (5 bases). This CDR3 spans 14 amino acids. The V end lost 5 bases, the J end lost 2 bases, and 10 bases lay between the germline ends. This CDR3 reads CASSIREGNQPQHF. The CDR3 DNA sequence: TGTGCCAGCAGTATCAGGGAGGGCAATCAGCCCCAGCATTTT.

This clonotype was seen just once. The gene calls are TRBV6-1 and TRBJ2-5, with 7 bases aligning to TRBD1. The CDR3 sequence is 17 residues long. Germline assignment: CDR1 MNHNS and CDR2 SASEGT. V lost 6 bases to trimming and J lost 4 bases; unmatched junction nucleotides: 17. This CDR3 is CASRVRGMTGRGETQYF. CDR3 DNA sequence: TGTGCCAGCAGGGTTAGGGGAATGACAGGGCGAGGAGAGACCCAGTACTTC.

The V gene is TRBV6-6, the J gene TRBJ2-2; D unresolved. This CDR3 has 15 amino acids. V lost 0 bases and J lost 3, with 8 bases in between. Germline CDR1 reads MNHNY; CDR2 reads SVGAGI (reference sequence). CDR3 DNA sequence: TGTGCCAGCAGTTACTCCACCCTATACACCGGGGAGCTGTTTTTT. Translated: CASSYSTLYTGELFF.

This chain joins TRBV27 and TRBJ1-6; 8 nucleotides line up with TRBD1. Germline V gene sequence: CDR1 MNHEY, CDR2 SMNVEV (reference sequence). The CDR3 contains 15 residues. The V gene end was trimmed by 5 bases and the J gene end by 11 bases; junction bases not matched to a gene: 11. CDR3 nucleotide sequence: TGTGCCAGCAGTCCCCGTCCGACAGGGGTGCCACCCCTCCACTTT. It codes for CASSPRPTGVPPLHF.

V usage is TRBV4-1 and J usage is TRBJ1-2; D might be TRBD1 (5 bases). Germline CDR1 is MGHRA and CDR2 is YSYEKL. The V end was cut by 0 bases, the J end by 0 bases, with 8 bases between. This CDR3 comprises 15 residues. The CDR3 here is CASSQDPGANYGYTF. In DNA, the CDR3 is TGCGCCAGCAGCCAAGATCCGGGGGCTAACTATGGCTACACCTTC.

The J gene is TRBJ2-1, the V gene TRBV24-1; D ambiguous. This CDR3 is 16 amino acids long. Germline CDR1 is KGHDR and CDR2 is SFDVKD. Trimming removed 3 bases from V and 0 bases from J, with 11 bases in between. CDR3: CATSDPDAGSYNEQFF. DNA of the CDR3: TGTGCCACCAGTGATCCGGACGCTGGCTCCTACAATGAGCAGTTCTTC.

This clonotype was found a few times. The rearrangement joins TRBV6-5 to TRBJ2-7; the D gene is possibly TRBD2 (5 bases). There are 15 residues in the CDR3. CDR1 MNHEY and CDR2 SVGAGI come from the germline V gene. Trimming pared 0 bases from V and 0 bases from J, leaving 9 bases between. CDR3 region: CASSYSGGSSYEQYF. The CDR3 region has the DNA TGTGCCAGCAGTTACTCAGGAGGCAGCTCCTACGAGCAGTACTTC.